This paragraph covers one T cell receptor (beta chain) sequence. Its antigen remains unknown. The data were taken from a study of Ad26.COV2.S vaccination and SARS-CoV-2 variants. Study results and caveats: Those who received the vaccine showed greater spike-specific TCR breadth than those given placebo. Total T cell responses may have been underestimated by the TCR breadth and depth analyses.

Treatment indicated: some 20 received Ad26.COV2.S at low or high dose, single or two shots; 5 received placebo; per-sample allocation not given. Sampling occurred on day 63 after the first vaccine or placebo injection. Trimming took off 2 bases at V and 2 bases at J, with 12 bases between the two ends. Germline V gene sequence: CDR1 ENHRY, CDR2 SYGVKD. This CDR3 is built from 16 residues. The repertoire was sequenced with immunoSEQ multiplex PCR; TCRdb's copy has only in-frame clones and lacks some. The table includes hundreds of thousands of clones, roughly 87% detected once. The TCR originated in a person aged 18-65 years who received the Ad26.COV2.S COVID-19 vaccine or a placebo. Specimen: peripheral blood, collected in a trial of Ad26.COV2.S vaccine versus placebo. This rearrangement joins TRBV10-3 to TRBJ2-2, with no clear D. CDR3 residues: CAISEPGQRNTGELFF. CDR3 DNA: TGTGCCATCAGTGAGCCAGGTCAGAGAAACACCGGGGAGCTGTTTTTT.